Detailed here is one TCR beta chain. Antigen unknown. This sample was included in a study of CD8+ T cells in alopecia areata. About the study: Among treated patients, severity was scored by affected scalp area percentage.

In each case, RNA was isolated and then reverse transcribed into cDNA as the sequencing template. Sequencing was performed with immunoSEQ multiplex PCR; in TCRdb, only in-frame clones are kept and a portion is missing. This table has some 150,000 clones, approximately 90% appearing once. Treatment here: oral pan-JAK inhibitor, 5-10 mg twice daily. Alopecia areata patients provided lesional scalp punch biopsies and peripheral blood. The study's findings and limits: On tofacitinib, scalp clonality and expanded CD8+ clones among top 100 fell significantly.

The sequences come from CD8+ T cells sorted from blood, collected at week 4, from a patient treated with tofacitinib. This TCR came from a human donor with alopecia areata.

The DNA of the CDR3 is TGTGCCAGCAGCCCGACAGGGTTCAACTACGAGCAGTACTTC. It encodes CASSPTGFNYEQYF. The rearrangement joins TRBV5-6 to TRBJ2-7; TRBD1 agrees at 7 bases. There are 14 residues in the CDR3. The germline gives CDR1 SGHDT, CDR2 YYEEEE. V was clipped by 4 bases and J by 3 bases; unmatched bases: 7.